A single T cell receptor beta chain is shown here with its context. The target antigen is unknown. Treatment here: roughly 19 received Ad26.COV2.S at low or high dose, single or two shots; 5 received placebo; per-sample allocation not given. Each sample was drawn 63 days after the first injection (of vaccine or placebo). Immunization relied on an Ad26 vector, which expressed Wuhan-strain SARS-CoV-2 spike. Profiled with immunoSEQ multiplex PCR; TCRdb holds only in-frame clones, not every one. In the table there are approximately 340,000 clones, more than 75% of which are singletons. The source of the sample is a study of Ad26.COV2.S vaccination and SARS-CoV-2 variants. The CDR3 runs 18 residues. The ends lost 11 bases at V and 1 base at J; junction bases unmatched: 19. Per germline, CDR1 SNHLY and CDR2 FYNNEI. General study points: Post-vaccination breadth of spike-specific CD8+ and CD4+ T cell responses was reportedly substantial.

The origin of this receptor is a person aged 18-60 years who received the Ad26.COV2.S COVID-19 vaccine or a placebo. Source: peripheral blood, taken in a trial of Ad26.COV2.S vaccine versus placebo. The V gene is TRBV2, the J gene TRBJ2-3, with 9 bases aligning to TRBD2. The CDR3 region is CASILPLRLAAGTDTQYF. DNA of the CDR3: TGTGCCTCCATTCTTCCCCTACGACTAGCGGCGGGCACAGATACGCAGTATTTT. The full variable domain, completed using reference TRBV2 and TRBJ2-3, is EPEVTQTPSHQVTQMGQEVILRCVPISNHLYFYWYRQILGQKVEFLVSFYNNEISEKSEIFDDQFSVERPDGSNFTLKIRSTKLEDSAMYFCASILPLRLAAGTDTQYFGPGTRLTVL.